What follows is one TCR beta chain and its context. Its antigen is as yet unknown. TCRdb reprocessed the reads with MiXCR, giving one entry per CDR3 protein. Altogether approximately 990,000 distinct CDR3 sequences are present, approximately 31% being singletons, with the ten largest covering around an eighth. Trimming removed 7 bases at V and 7 bases at J, with 16 bases between. This CDR3 region has 14 residues. Germline values: CDR1 MNHEY, CDR2 SVGEGT. These data belong to a study of T cell repertoires in cytomegalovirus infection. As for the study in general: Indicated by public TCR beta signatures were CMV infection and matching HLA type.

This chain joins TRBV6-2 or TRBV6-3 and TRBJ2-2; no reliable D call. The sequencing used cultured CD8+ T cells from PBMCs, collected from culture after CMV antigen stimulation. This receptor was obtained from a human donor in good health (CMV status not recorded). Some clones in this sample may be carry-over from other donors' samples. This CDR3 reads CASNKQIGNGELFF. The CDR3 DNA reads TGTGCCAGCAATAAACAGATTGGGAACGGGGAGCTGTTTTTT.